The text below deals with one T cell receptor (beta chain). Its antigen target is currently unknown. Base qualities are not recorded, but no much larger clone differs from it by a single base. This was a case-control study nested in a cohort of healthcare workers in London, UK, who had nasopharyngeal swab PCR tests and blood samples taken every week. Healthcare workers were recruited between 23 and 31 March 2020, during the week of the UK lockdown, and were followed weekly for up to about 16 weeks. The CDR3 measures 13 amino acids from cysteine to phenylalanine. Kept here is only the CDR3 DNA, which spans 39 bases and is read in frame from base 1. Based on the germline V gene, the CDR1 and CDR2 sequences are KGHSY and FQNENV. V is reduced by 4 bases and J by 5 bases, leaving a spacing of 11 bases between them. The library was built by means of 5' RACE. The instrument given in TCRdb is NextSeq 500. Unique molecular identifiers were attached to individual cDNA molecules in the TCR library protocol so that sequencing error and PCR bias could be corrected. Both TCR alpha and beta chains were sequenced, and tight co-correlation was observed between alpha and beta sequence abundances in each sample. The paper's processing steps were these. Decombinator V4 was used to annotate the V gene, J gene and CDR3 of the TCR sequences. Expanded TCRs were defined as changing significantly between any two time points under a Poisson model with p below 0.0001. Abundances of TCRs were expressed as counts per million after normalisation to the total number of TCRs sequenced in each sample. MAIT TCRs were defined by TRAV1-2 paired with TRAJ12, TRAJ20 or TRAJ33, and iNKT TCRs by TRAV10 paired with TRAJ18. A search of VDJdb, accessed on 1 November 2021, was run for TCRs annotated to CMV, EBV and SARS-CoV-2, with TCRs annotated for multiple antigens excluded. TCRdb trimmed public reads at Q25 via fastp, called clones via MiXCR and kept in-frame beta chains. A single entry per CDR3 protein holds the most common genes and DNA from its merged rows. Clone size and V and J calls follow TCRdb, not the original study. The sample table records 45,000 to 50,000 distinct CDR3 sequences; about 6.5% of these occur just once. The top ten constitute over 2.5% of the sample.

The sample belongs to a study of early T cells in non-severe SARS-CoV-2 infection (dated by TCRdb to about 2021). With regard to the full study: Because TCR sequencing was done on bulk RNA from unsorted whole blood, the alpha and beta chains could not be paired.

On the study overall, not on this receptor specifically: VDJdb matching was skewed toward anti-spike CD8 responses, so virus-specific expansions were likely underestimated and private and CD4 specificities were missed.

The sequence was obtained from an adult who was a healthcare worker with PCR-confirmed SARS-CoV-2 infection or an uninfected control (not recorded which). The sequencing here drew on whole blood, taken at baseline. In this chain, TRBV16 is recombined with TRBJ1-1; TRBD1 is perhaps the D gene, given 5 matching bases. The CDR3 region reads CASSPGISTEAFF. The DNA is TGTGCCAGCAGCCCAGGGATAAGTACTGAAGCTTTCTTT.